Shown below are 16 T cell receptor beta chains from a single sample sequenced in a study of vaccination and CD4 T cells after COVID-19. Their antigens remain unidentified. At the Johns Hopkins FTIC core, DNA taken from cultured CD4+ T cells was sequenced by way of the Oncomine TCR Beta short-read assay. TCRdb re-analysed the PCR reads in MiXCR, keeping a single row per CDR3 protein. The table has about 20,000 distinct CDR3 sequences, about 40% seen once. Described treatment: approximately nine-day PBMC culture with coronavirus spike peptide pools or control peptides (ViraFEST assay). This specimen consisted of CD4+ T cells from blood, cultured in vitro, obtained before SARS-CoV-2 vaccination. The receptor set was obtained from a human donor who had recovered from COVID-19.

The CDR3, as DNA: TGCAGTGCTAGTCGGGCAGGGGTCGACACTGAAGCTTTCTTT. The encoded protein is CSASRAGVDTEAFF. J is TRBJ1-1 and V is TRBV20-1, with D possibly matching TRBD1 (6 bases). Germline V gene data show CDR1 as DFQATT and CDR2 as SNEGSKA (reference sequence). The CDR3 spans 14 residues. V was pared by 3 bases and J by 3 bases, with 14 bases between.

This clonotype was counted only a few times. The V gene is TRBV20-1, the J gene TRBJ1-1, with 9 bases matching TRBD1. The CDR3 spans 13 residues. Looked up from germline, CDR1 is DFQATT and CDR2 is SNEGSKA (reference sequence). V shed 5 bases, J shed 6 bases, and the junction held 7 bases outside the gene matches. The DNA for the CDR3 is TGCAGTGCTTTAAGACAGGGGGTCGCTGAAGCTTTCTTT. It yields the protein CSALRQGVAEAFF.

The rearrangement uses TRBV20-1 and TRBJ1-2, with TRBD1 matching 9 bases. Germline V gene lookup returns CDR1 DFQATT and CDR2 SNEGSKA (reference sequence). This CDR3 is built from 13 residues. The V segment lost 5 bases and the J segment 8 bases; nucleotides outside the gene matches: 9. The CDR3 sequence is CSAPQQGAYGYTF. CDR3 DNA sequence: TGCAGTGCTCCCCAACAGGGGGCTTACGGCTACACCTTC.

V usage is TRBV10-3 and J usage is TRBJ1-2, with D possibly being TRBD1 (5 bases). Germline lookup yields CDR1 ENHRY and CDR2 SYGVKD. The CDR3 has 12 residues. Trimming took off 9 bases at V and 7 bases at J, with 15 bases between the two ends. The CDR3 here is CAIRAGESGYTF. CDR3 DNA: TGTGCCATTAGGGCGGGGGAGAGTGGCTACACCTTC.

This clonotype was counted a few times. J is TRBJ2-1 and V is TRBV7-8; D possibly matches TRBD1 or TRBD2 (5 bases each). Germline V lookup: CDR1 SGHVS, CDR2 FQNEAQ. The CDR3 spans 15 residues. Trimming left V 3 bases short and J 5 bases short, with 14 bases between. CDR3 DNA: TGTGCCAGCAGCTTCGAGGGGATACAAAACAATGAGCAGTTCTTC. Translating gives CASSFEGIQNNEQFF.

This clonotype showed up just a few times. The rearrangement joins TRBV10-3 to TRBJ2-1, with 10 nucleotides matching TRBD2. The V segment lost 0 bases and the J segment 4 bases; nucleotides outside the gene matches: 6. Germline V CDR1 and CDR2: ENHRY, SYGVKD. CDR3 size: 17 residues. The CDR3 region has the DNA TGTGCCATCAGTGAGTCGACCGGGACTAGCGCGTACAATGAGCAGTTCTTC. Translation: CAISESTGTSAYNEQFF.

This clonotype was recorded a few times. Compared with germline, one end of the junction differs, possibly owing to a read error. This chain connects TRBV29-1 to TRBJ1-2; 10 bases agree with TRBD1. This CDR3 comprises 13 residues. Germline CDR1 SQVTM, CDR2 ANQGSEA. CDR3 DNA: TGCAGTGTTGGGAAAGGGACAGGGGATGGCTACACCTTC. Its translation: CSVGKGTGDGYTF.

The V and J genes are TRBV12-3 or TRBV12-4 and TRBJ1-5; TRBD1 might be the D (6 bases). The CDR3 spans 17 residues. V was shortened by 3 bases and J by 0 bases, with 15 bases between the two germline ends. The CDR3 reads CASSLAKGDHSNQPQHF. In DNA, the CDR3 is TGTGCCAGCAGTTTGGCCAAGGGGGACCATAGCAATCAGCCCCAGCATTTT.

The V and J genes are TRBV20-1 and TRBJ2-3; TRBD2 matches 7 bases. The V gene's germline CDR1 is DFQATT and CDR2 SNEGSKA (reference sequence). The V segment lost 3 bases and the J segment 0 bases; nucleotides outside the gene matches: 15. The CDR3 extends over 18 amino acids. The CDR3 here is CSARPLAEKTPSTDTQYF. The DNA for the CDR3 is TGCAGTGCTAGGCCCCTAGCGGAAAAAACACCCAGCACAGATACGCAGTATTTT.

The V and J genes are TRBV27 and TRBJ1-5; D possibly corresponds to TRBD1 (5 bases). From germline, CDR1 is MNHEY and CDR2 SMNVEV (reference sequence). The CDR3 sequence is 16 residues long. V lost 4 bases to trimming and J lost 5 bases, with 18 bases between them. CDR3 DNA sequence: TGTGCCAGCAGTTCCGGGGCAGGGACCGTGGATCAGCCCCAGCATTTT. It codes for CASSSGAGTVDQPQHF.

The J gene is TRBJ2-1, the V gene TRBV6-2 or TRBV6-3, with a weak D call TRBD2 (7 bases). The CDR3 covers 15 residues. V dropped 8 bases and J dropped 6 bases, with 20 bases sitting between them. Per germline, CDR1 MNHEY and CDR2 SVGEGT. CDR3 region: CASVQRGGPSNEQFF. The CDR3 DNA reads TGTGCCAGCGTACAAAGGGGGGGCCCTTCCAATGAGCAGTTCTTC.

The sample holds one count of this clonotype. CDR3 bases: TGTGCCAGCAGTGTGACGGGACAGGGTCCGGTCGGGAAGACCCAGTACTTC. Translation gives CASSVTGQGPVGKTQYF. This sequence joins TRBV12-3 or TRBV12-4 and TRBJ2-5, with 9 bases matching TRBD1. The V and J ends lost 5 bases and 6 bases, in that order; junction bases with no gene match: 16. The length of the CDR3 is 17 residues.

This rearrangement joins TRBV20-1 to TRBJ2-2, with D maybe TRBD2 (6 bases). Germline CDR1 and CDR2: DFQATT and SNEGSKA (reference sequence). The CDR3 spans 16 residues. With 6 bases removed from V and 8 bases from J, the gap between germline ends came to 25 bases. CDR3: CSARRAGILGAGELFF. CDR3 DNA: TGCAGTGCCCGAAGAGCGGGTATATTAGGGGCAGGGGAGCTGTTTTTT.

The V call is TRBV6-5, the J call TRBJ2-3; 7 nucleotides line up with TRBD2. The CDR3 loop spans 16 amino acids. V dropped 2 bases and J dropped 3; count of bases not matched to a gene: 8. Germline-derived CDR1 and CDR2 are MNHEY and SVGAGI. The CDR3 loop reads CASSYGAGALTDTQYF. The CDR3 DNA is TGTGCCAGCAGTTACGGGGCGGGAGCTCTGACAGATACGCAGTATTTT.

There are a few counts of this clonotype. This chain connects TRBV5-1 to TRBJ1-1; D remains unclear. V lost 0 bases, J lost 2 bases, and 8 bases lay in between. Germline V CDR1 and CDR2: SGHRS, YFSETQ. The CDR3 length is 14 residues. CDR3: CASSLAFDNTEAFF. The CDR3, as DNA: TGCGCCAGCAGCTTGGCCTTCGACAACACTGAAGCTTTCTTT.

The chain employs TRBV30 and TRBJ1-1; weak D call: TRBD1 (5 bases). CDR1 GTSNPN and CDR2 SVGIG come from the germline V gene (reference sequence). This CDR3 region has 13 residues. V lost 0 bases, J lost 4 bases, and 9 bases lay in between. The CDR3 reads CAWSVAGPTEAFF. The CDR3 DNA follows: TGTGCCTGGAGTGTAGCAGGGCCCACTGAAGCTTTCTTT.